This TCR beta chain was captured in a study of T cell responses to AZD1222 COVID-19 vaccine. The wider study: Analyses pooled second doses at about 4 or about 12 weeks.

Points on this clone: The antigen is not known.

TCRdb's copy holds only in-frame clones and misses some; the assay was immunoSEQ multiplex PCR. The repertoire holds about 68,000 clones, with 80% to 90% as singletons. Study results and caveats: Spike-specific TCR breadth and depth were elevated following two AZD1222 doses. Just a handful of people given AZD1222 tested seropositive at baseline.

The V end was cut by 1 base, the J end by 3 bases, with 6 bases between. CDR3 length equals 13 residues. The germline CDR1 and CDR2 sequences are SEHNR and FQNEAQ (reference sequence). This specimen was peripheral blood, taken on day 0 of AZD1222 vaccination. This receptor was obtained from an adult in good health. This chain connects TRBV7-9 to TRBJ2-5, with D unresolved. The CDR3 DNA is TGTGCCAGCAGCTTAGAAAGGGAAGAGACCCAGTACTTC. This translates into CASSLEREETQYF.